The count of the clone carrying this T cell receptor beta chain is one. This sample is drawn from a study of cytomegalovirus exposure and HLA in healthy donors. PCR amplification relied on 60 Vbeta primers (plus 13 Jbeta primers). The assay was immunoSEQ multiplex PCR, and TCRdb's table has in-frame clones only and misses some. Altogether 90,000 to 150,000 clones are present, 60% to 80% being singletons, with the ten largest covering 2% to 2.5%. Material: PBMCs. This clonotype was obtained from a human donor in good health.

CDR3 protein: CASSLTGTNTEAFF. CDR3 in DNA: TGCGCCAGCAGCTTGACAGGGACAAACACTGAAGCTTTCTTT. The chain links TRBV5-1 to TRBJ1-1; maybe TRBD1 (6 bases). The V end was cut by 1 base, the J end by 2 bases, with 9 bases between. Germline CDR1 and CDR2: SGHRS and YFSETQ. The CDR3 contains 14 residues.